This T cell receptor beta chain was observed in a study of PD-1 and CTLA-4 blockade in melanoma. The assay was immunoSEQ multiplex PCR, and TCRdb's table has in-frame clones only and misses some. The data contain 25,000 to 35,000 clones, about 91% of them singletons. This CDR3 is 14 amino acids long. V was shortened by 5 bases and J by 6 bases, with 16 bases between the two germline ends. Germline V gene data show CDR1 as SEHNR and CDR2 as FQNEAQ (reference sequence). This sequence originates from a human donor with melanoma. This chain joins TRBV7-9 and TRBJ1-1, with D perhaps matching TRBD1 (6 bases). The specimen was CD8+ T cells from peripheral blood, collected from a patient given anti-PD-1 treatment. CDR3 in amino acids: CASSPTGPGAEAFF. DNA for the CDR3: TGTGCCAGCAGCCCGACAGGACCTGGCGCTGAAGCTTTCTTT.